This TCR beta chain stems from a study of shared clonotypes between healthy human individuals. The CDR3 contains 14 residues. CDR1 and CDR2 from the germline V gene are SGHDN and FVKESK. Unmatched junction bases numbered 2, after V lost 3 bases and J lost 10 bases. The assay was carried out at the deep level. The data were produced by immunoSEQ multiplex PCR, yet TCRdb's version contains in-frame clones alone and is incomplete. The repertoire holds a few million clones, with just over 90% as singletons. The chain couples TRBV14 to TRBJ1-6; TRBD1 matches at 11 bases. What was sequenced was naive CD4+ T cells sorted from blood. Regarding subset: CD45RA+ positively selected. The clonotype originates from a man in his late teens or twenties in good health. This CDR3 reads CASSQDRGLSPLHF. Here the CDR3 DNA reads TGTGCCAGCAGCCAGGACAGGGGGCTCTCACCCCTCCACTTT.